This TCR beta chain derives from a study of blood T cell repertoires in COVID-19. In its sample, this clone was seen once. Using immunoSEQ multiplex PCR, the repertoire was profiled, and TCRdb retains in-frame clones only, with some absent. The sample has hundreds of thousands of clones; 86% are singletons. Looked up from germline, CDR1 is SGHKS and CDR2 is YYEKEE (reference sequence). V was shortened by 0 bases and J by 7 bases, with 16 bases between the two germline ends. This CDR3 is built from 15 residues. The chain carries TRBV5-5 and TRBJ2-5; no reliable D call. The specimen was peripheral blood. The receptor's source is a man in his forties or fifties with acute or convalescent COVID-19. CDR3 nucleotides: TGTGCCAGCAGCTTGGAGGCCGGTTGGAGAGGGACCCAGTACTTC. Its translation: CASSLEAGWRGTQYF.